This T cell receptor beta chain is from a study of cytomegalovirus exposure and HLA in healthy donors. Study context: There were 350 to 450 genotyped donors. Of these, 81% fell in the genetic ancestry cluster associated with self-reported Caucasian donors.

The ends lost 1 base at V and 4 bases at J; junction bases unmatched: 4. CDR3 size: 14 residues. Germline lookup yields CDR1 SQVTM and CDR2 ANQGSEA. This clone was found once. The primer mix had 60 Vbeta and 13 Jbeta primers. Using immunoSEQ multiplex PCR, the repertoire was profiled, and TCRdb retains in-frame clones only, with some absent. The sample yields 150,000 to 200,000 clones, approximately 82% seen once. V and J are TRBV29-1 and TRBJ1-3, with 7 bases fitting TRBD1. The receptor was derived from a man between 18 and 29 years old in good health and CMV-seropositive. The sequencing input was PBMCs. CDR3 coding DNA: TGCAGCGTTGAAGCGACAGGGACGGGAAACACCATATATTTT. Protein product: CSVEATGTGNTIYF. The full variable domain, rest sourced from reference TRBV29-1 and TRBJ1-3, is SAVISQKPSRDICQRGTSLTIQCQVDSQVTMMFWYRQQPGQSLTLIATANQGSEATYESGFVIDKFPISRPNLTFSTLTVSNMSPEDSSIYLCSVEATGTGNTIYFGEGSWLTVV.